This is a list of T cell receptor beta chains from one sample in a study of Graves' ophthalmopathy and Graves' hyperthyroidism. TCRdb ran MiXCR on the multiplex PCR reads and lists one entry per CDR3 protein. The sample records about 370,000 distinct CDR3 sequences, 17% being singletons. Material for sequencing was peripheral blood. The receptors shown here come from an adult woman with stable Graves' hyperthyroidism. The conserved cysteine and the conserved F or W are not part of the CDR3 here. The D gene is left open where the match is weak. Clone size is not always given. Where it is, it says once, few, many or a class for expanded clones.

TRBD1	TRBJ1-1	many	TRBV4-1	ASSQTGQLEAF
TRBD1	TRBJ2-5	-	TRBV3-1	ASSRPQGRETQY
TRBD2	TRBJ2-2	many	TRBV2	ASSETYPGLAERTGELF
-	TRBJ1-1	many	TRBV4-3	ASSQERETEVRAF
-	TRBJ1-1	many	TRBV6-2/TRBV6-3	ASRTKADTEAF
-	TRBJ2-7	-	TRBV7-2	ASSLLVYSYEQY
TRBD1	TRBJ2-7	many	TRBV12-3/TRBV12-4	ASSLGPGTGGYEQY
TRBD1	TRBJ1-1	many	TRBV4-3	ASSLTSGQGKNTEAF
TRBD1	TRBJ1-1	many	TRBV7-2	ASSTRTGGNTEAF
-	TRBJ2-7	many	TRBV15	ATSRDHYEQY
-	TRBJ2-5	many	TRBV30	AWSSASAGETQY
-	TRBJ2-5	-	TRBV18	ASSPTVQETQY
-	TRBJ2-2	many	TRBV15	ATSRDLDTGELF
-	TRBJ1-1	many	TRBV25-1	ASSGATEAF
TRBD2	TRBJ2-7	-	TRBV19	ASSNDTLAGSYEQY
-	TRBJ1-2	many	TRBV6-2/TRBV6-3	ASSYLPLTTLRQEGAGYT
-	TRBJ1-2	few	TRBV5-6	ASSLRQTPDGYT
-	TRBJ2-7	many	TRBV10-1	ASSESRDGYEQY
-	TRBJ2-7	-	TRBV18	ASSRRGEQY
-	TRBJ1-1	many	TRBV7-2	ASSPGVGGLNTEAF
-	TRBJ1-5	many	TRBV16	ASSQIGFEGNQPQH
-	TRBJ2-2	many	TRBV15	ATSRPHGTTNTGELF
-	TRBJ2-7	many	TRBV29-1	SVLDEHTTYEQY
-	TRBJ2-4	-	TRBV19	ASSISGNTNKNIKY
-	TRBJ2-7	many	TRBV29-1	SVEDRNSSYEQY
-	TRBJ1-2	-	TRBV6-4	ASMFRLYGYT
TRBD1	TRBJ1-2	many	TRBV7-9	ASSLWDRASYGYT
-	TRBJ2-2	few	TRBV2	ASSESGKWGNTGELF
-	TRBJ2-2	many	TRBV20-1	SASAGWPNTGELF
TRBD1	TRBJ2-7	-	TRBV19	ACPSAGQGYEQY
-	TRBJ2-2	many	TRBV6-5	ASSYQENTGELF
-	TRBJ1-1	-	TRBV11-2	ASSPTTGGTEAF
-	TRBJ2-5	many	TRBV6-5	ASSTSGGVRTRGTQY
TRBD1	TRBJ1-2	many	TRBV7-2	ASSPTGFDYT
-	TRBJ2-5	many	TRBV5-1	ASSWAGPIETQY
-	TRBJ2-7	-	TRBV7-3	ASSVGTLGDEQY
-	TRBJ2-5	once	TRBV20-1	SAKKGVETQY
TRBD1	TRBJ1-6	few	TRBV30	AWGRQGDSPLH
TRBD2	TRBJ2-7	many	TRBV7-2	ASSSTSGRYYEQY
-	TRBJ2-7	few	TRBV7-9	ASSETLSYEQY
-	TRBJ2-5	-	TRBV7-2	ASSLRDLETQY
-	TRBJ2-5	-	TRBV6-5	ASSYAAGGLQDTQY
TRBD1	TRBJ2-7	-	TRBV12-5	ASGQGIREQY
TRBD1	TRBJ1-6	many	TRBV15	ATSRGTGVNSPLH
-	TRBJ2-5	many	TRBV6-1	ASSEGGGVGTQTQY
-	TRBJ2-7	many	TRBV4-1	ASSRVLARFGEQY
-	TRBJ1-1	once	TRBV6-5	ASSYVAGEEIEAF
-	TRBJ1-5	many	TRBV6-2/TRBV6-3	ASSQIRAQPQH
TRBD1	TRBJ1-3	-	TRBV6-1	ASSEEEGATGNTIY
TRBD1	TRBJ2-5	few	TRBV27	ASSLTTGGQETQY
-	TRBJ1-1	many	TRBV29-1	SGLKDSPIEAF
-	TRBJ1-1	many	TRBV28	ASSLSLGRNTEAF
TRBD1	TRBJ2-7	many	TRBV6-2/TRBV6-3	ASSFAGQAHYEQY
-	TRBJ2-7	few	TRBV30	AWSGDSYEQY
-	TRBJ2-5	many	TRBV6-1	ASSVDYTTQETQY